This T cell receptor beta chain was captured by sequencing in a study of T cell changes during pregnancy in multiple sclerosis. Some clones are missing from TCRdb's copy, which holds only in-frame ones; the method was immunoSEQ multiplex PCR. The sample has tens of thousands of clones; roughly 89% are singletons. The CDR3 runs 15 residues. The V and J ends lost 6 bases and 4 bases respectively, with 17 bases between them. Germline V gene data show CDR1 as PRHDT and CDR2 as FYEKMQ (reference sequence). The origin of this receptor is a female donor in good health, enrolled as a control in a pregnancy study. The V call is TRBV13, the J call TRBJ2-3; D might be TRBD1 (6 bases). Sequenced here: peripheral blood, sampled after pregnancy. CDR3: CASRDPQGSPDTQYF. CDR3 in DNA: TGTGCCAGCAGAGATCCACAGGGTTCCCCAGATACGCAGTATTTT.